This paragraph reports one TCR beta chain. At one boundary the junction diverges from the germline segment, which might be a read error. The sample belongs to a study of blood T cells in healthy people across ages. A second PCR of about 7 to 12 cycles used a sample-barcoded 5' primer and a J-beta primer mix. A single record per CDR3 protein comes from TCRdb applying MiXCR to the 5' RACE reads. The sample includes just over 800,000 distinct CDR3 sequences, 62% of them seen just once. Sequences were obtained from blood. This clonotype was obtained from a man aged 25 to 45 in good health.

The CDR3 spells CASGQFLNPREKLFF. CDR3 DNA sequence: TGCGCCAGCGGCCAATTTCTCAACCCACGTGAAAAACTGTTTTTT. The chain combines TRBV4-1 with TRBJ1-4; D gene uncertain. The germline V gene has CDR1 MGHRA and CDR2 YSYEKL. The CDR3 runs 15 residues.